The rows below give T cell receptor beta chains drawn from one sample of a study of patients and donors after allogeneic stem cell transplantation. A single record per CDR3 protein comes from TCRdb applying MiXCR to the RT-PCR reads. The sample carries about a million distinct CDR3 sequences, under 20% recorded once. What was sequenced was blood, either unsorted or a sorted T cell fraction (not recorded which). These TCRs come from a human donor who was either an allogeneic HSCT recipient or a stem cell or donor lymphocyte infusion donor (not recorded which). It is not recorded whose cells these are; they may come from a transplant donor. The CDR3 runs from the conserved cysteine through the conserved F or W. The D gene is left open where the match is weak. Some rows mark clone size as missing; the rest say once, few, many or name a class of expanded clone.

J: TRBJ2-7
D: TRBD2
V: TRBV2
size: NA
CDR3: CASSELRTSGRDPYEQYF
DNA: TGTGCCAGCAGTGAACTTAGGACTAGCGGGAGAGACCCTTACGAGCAGTACTTC

J: TRBJ2-7
D: NA
V: TRBV4-3
size: NA
CDR3: CASSQDLGSFEQYF
DNA: TGCGCCAGCAGCCAAGATCTAGGATCGTTCGAGCAGTACTTC

J: TRBJ1-2
D: NA
V: TRBV12-3/TRBV12-4
size: few
CDR3: CASSPRGPNYGYTF
DNA: TGTGCCAGCTCCCCTAGAGGACCTAACTATGGCTACACCTTC

J: TRBJ2-3
D: TRBD2
V: TRBV4-2
size: few
CDR3: CACSGGSTDTQYF
DNA: TGTGCCTGCAGCGGGGGCAGCACAGATACGCAGTATTTT

J: TRBJ1-2
D: NA
V: TRBV20-1
size: NA
CDR3: CSASSAGGYTF
DNA: TGCAGTGCTTCTAGTGCAGGTGGCTACACCTTC

J: TRBJ1-2
D: TRBD1
V: TRBV4-2
size: NA
CDR3: CASSSRQGADYGYTF
DNA: TGTGCCAGCAGCTCAAGACAGGGGGCCGATTATGGCTACACCTTC

J: TRBJ2-5
D: NA
V: TRBV6-5
size: few
CDR3: CASSYGGLQETQYF
DNA: TGTGCCAGCAGTTACGGGGGACTGCAAGAGACCCAGTACTTC

J: TRBJ2-7
D: NA
V: TRBV10-3
size: NA
CDR3: CAISESIMDPRSTYEQYF
DNA: TGTGCCATCAGTGAGTCGATTATGGACCCCCGCTCGACCTACGAGCAGTACTTC

J: TRBJ1-1
D: NA
V: TRBV12-3/TRBV12-4
size: NA
CDR3: CASQQGGGGFMNTEAFF
DNA: TGTGCCAGTCAGCAAGGGGGAGGTGGGTTCATGAACACTGAAGCTTTCTTT

J: TRBJ2-7
D: TRBD1
V: TRBV28
size: NA
CDR3: CASSSAGTGRHEQYF
DNA: TGTGCCAGCAGTTCGGCCGGGACAGGGAGGCACGAGCAGTACTTC

J: TRBJ1-2
D: NA
V: TRBV25-1
size: few
CDR3: CATQSPSPNGYTF
DNA: TGTGCCACTCAGAGCCCTAGTCCCAATGGCTACACCTTC

J: TRBJ2-4
D: NA
V: TRBV12-3/TRBV12-4
size: NA
CDR3: CASSSRESKNIQYF
DNA: TGTGCCAGCAGTTCCAGGGAATCCAAAAACATTCAGTACTTC

J: TRBJ2-5
D: NA
V: TRBV12-3/TRBV12-4
size: many
CDR3: CASSLLIRGGLETQYF
DNA: TGTGCCAGCAGTTTATTAATCAGGGGAGGACTAGAGACCCAGTACTTC

J: TRBJ2-1
D: TRBD2
V: TRBV13
size: NA
CDR3: CASSLLAGPDADNEQFF
DNA: TGTGCCAGCAGCTTACTAGCGGGACCAGACGCGGACAATGAGCAGTTCTTC

J: TRBJ1-1
D: NA
V: TRBV20-1
size: NA
CDR3: CSARRKNTEAFF
DNA: TGCAGTGCACGAAGGAAGAACACTGAAGCTTTCTTT

J: TRBJ1-1
D: NA
V: TRBV7-9
size: few
CDR3: CASSLQGTSEAFF
DNA: TGTGCCAGCAGCCTGCAGGGCACTTCTGAAGCTTTCTTT

J: TRBJ2-7
D: TRBD2
V: TRBV5-1
size: NA
CDR3: CASSPGTSGTRGEQYF
DNA: TGCGCCAGCAGCCCTGGGACTAGCGGAACCAGGGGGGAGCAGTACTTC

J: TRBJ2-7
D: NA
V: TRBV5-1
size: many
CDR3: CASSIQGRAYEQYF
DNA: TGCGCCAGCAGCATACAGGGTAGGGCCTACGAGCAGTACTTC

J: TRBJ2-1
D: TRBD2
V: TRBV11-3
size: NA
CDR3: CASSLGVLAGGSDEQFF
DNA: TGTGCCAGCAGCTTAGGGGTTCTAGCGGGAGGGTCGGATGAGCAGTTCTTC

J: TRBJ1-1
D: NA
V: TRBV28
size: few
CDR3: CASSLGSSGKVTEAFF
DNA: TGTGCCAGCAGTTTAGGATCGTCAGGGAAGGTCACTGAAGCTTTCTTT

J: TRBJ2-7
D: TRBD1
V: TRBV25-1
size: NA
CDR3: CASRRTGQTYEQYF
DNA: TGTGCCAGTCGAAGGACAGGTCAAACCTACGAGCAGTACTTC

J: TRBJ2-5
D: TRBD2
V: TRBV7-2
size: NA
CDR3: CASSPPSGGQTQYF
DNA: TGTGCCAGCAGCCCCCCTAGCGGGGGGCAGACCCAGTACTTC

J: TRBJ1-2
D: NA
V: TRBV6-1
size: NA
CDR3: CASSEPGTTYTF
DNA: TGTGCCAGCAGTGAACCAGGAACTACCTACACCTTC

J: TRBJ1-3
D: NA
V: TRBV7-9
size: NA
CDR3: CASSPLTESGNTIYF
DNA: TGTGCCAGCAGCCCCCTGACGGAATCTGGAAACACCATATATTTT

J: TRBJ1-2
D: TRBD1
V: TRBV7-2
size: NA
CDR3: CASSVLQGANVYGYTF
DNA: TGTGCCAGCAGCGTACTACAGGGGGCCAACGTCTATGGCTACACCTTC

J: TRBJ2-3
D: NA
V: TRBV12-3/TRBV12-4
size: NA
CDR3: CASSAREDTQYF
DNA: TGTGCCAGCAGTGCCCGCGAAGATACGCAGTATTTT

J: TRBJ2-1
D: TRBD2
V: TRBV5-1
size: few
CDR3: CASSLDRTSGRSSYNEQFF
DNA: TGCGCCAGCAGCTTGGATCGGACTAGCGGACGGAGCTCCTACAATGAGCAGTTCTTC

J: TRBJ1-1
D: NA
V: TRBV28
size: few
CDR3: CASSLFRAVGGWAFF
DNA: TGTGCCAGCAGTTTATTTAGGGCCGTCGGAGGATGGGCTTTCTTT

J: TRBJ1-6
D: NA
V: TRBV12-3/TRBV12-4
size: many
CDR3: CASSLDGFYNSPLHF
DNA: TGTGCCAGCAGTCTGGACGGATTTTATAATTCACCCCTCCACTTT

J: TRBJ2-3
D: NA
V: TRBV4-1
size: few
CDR3: CASSQVTSLDTQYF
DNA: TGCGCCAGCAGCCAAGTGACTAGTCTCGATACGCAGTATTTT

J: TRBJ2-3
D: NA
V: TRBV20-1
size: few
CDR3: CSARGRGSTDTQYF
DNA: TGCAGTGCTAGAGGTCGGGGTAGCACAGATACGCAGTATTTT

J: TRBJ2-1
D: NA
V: TRBV29-1
size: few
CDR3: CSVPIWVTYNEQFF
DNA: TGCAGCGTCCCCATCTGGGTTACCTACAATGAGCAGTTCTTC

J: TRBJ2-1
D: TRBD2
V: TRBV7-3
size: NA
CDR3: CASSLQAGRTNEQFF
DNA: TGTGCCAGCAGTTTACAAGCGGGAAGAACCAATGAGCAGTTCTTC

J: TRBJ1-1
D: NA
V: TRBV2
size: NA
CDR3: CASNSELSEAFF
DNA: TGTGCCAGCAATAGCGAGCTCTCTGAAGCTTTCTTT

J: TRBJ2-1
D: NA
V: TRBV13
size: few
CDR3: CASSATNAGFSSYNEQFF
DNA: TGTGCCAGCAGCGCTACCAATGCTGGGTTTTCATCCTACAATGAGCAGTTCTTC

J: TRBJ2-2
D: NA
V: TRBV12-3/TRBV12-4
size: NA
CDR3: CASSELQGLSGELFF
DNA: TGTGCCAGCAGTGAACTCCAGGGTTTATCCGGGGAGCTGTTTTTT

J: TRBJ1-5
D: TRBD1
V: TRBV7-9
size: NA
CDR3: CASSLGGQGARPQHF
DNA: TGTGCCAGCAGCTTAGGGGGACAGGGGGCTCGGCCCCAGCATTTT

J: TRBJ2-1
D: TRBD2
V: TRBV5-1
size: few
CDR3: CATSEGLAGGEQFF
DNA: TGCGCCACCTCCGAGGGACTAGCGGGAGGAGAGCAGTTCTTC

J: TRBJ1-1
D: TRBD1
V: TRBV6-1
size: few
CDR3: CASSLGQGGDTEAFF
DNA: TGTGCCAGCAGTCTTGGACAGGGTGGGGATACTGAAGCTTTCTTT

J: TRBJ1-6
D: NA
V: TRBV3-1
size: few
CDR3: CASSARLRADSPLHF
DNA: TGTGCCAGCAGCGCCCGCCTTCGGGCGGATTCACCCCTCCACTTT

J: TRBJ2-3
D: TRBD2
V: TRBV5-1
size: few
CDR3: CASSVGLVHTDTQYF
DNA: TGCGCCAGCAGCGTGGGACTAGTCCACACAGATACGCAGTATTTT

J: TRBJ2-7
D: NA
V: TRBV6-2/TRBV6-3
size: NA
CDR3: CASSFQRTEQYF
DNA: TGTGCCAGCAGTTTCCAACGTACCGAGCAGTACTTC

J: TRBJ1-6
D: TRBD1
V: TRBV6-1
size: NA
CDR3: CASSELGWTGVNSPLHF
DNA: TGTGCCAGCAGCGAACTAGGCTGGACAGGAGTTAATTCACCCCTCCACTTT

J: TRBJ2-1
D: NA
V: TRBV18
size: NA
CDR3: CASSPSSYSYNEQFF
DNA: TGTGCCAGCTCACCATCTAGTTACTCCTACAATGAGCAGTTCTTC

J: TRBJ1-4
D: TRBD1
V: TRBV5-6
size: few
CDR3: CASSLPGQTNEKLFF
DNA: TGTGCCAGCAGCTTACCGGGACAGACAAATGAAAAACTGTTTTTT